The table lists the clone carrying this T cell receptor (beta chain) with many counts. A NOSPECS grade of at least 4, a Clinical Activity Score of at least 3 and duration under 3 months were recorded in ophthalmopathy patients. These data originate in a study of T cells in Graves' hyperthyroidism and ophthalmopathy. Template material for amplifying TCR beta CDR3 regions consisted of RNA transcripts. RT-PCR in the first round (using the HTBI primer set) targeted the TCR CDR3. MiXCR, run by TCRdb on the multiplex PCR reads, gives a single entry per CDR3 protein. Of around 610,000 distinct CDR3 sequences in the sample, about 15% were seen once. Trimming took 5 bases from V and 7 from J, leaving 13 bases between them. CDR3 length: 12 residues. CDR1 and CDR2 from the germline V gene are SGHRS and YFSETQ.

The sample was blood. V usage is TRBV5-1 and J usage is TRBJ2-7, with D possibly matching TRBD2 (6 bases). The sequence derives from a woman aged 40-49 years with Graves' ophthalmopathy. Here the CDR3 DNA reads TGCGCCAGCAGTCCCCGGAGGGGTGAGCAGTACTTC. It is translated as CASSPRRGEQYF.